Detailed here is one T cell receptor beta chain. The data belong to a study of blood T cell repertoires in COVID-19. Study overall: From the United States, Italy and Spain came samples of acute and convalescent COVID-19. Nucleic acid was either cDNA or gDNA, and it came from T cells, B-cell-depleted T cells, or PBMCs.

The authors' processing: From reference gene primer amplification, estimates of nucleated cell counts were derived. The protocol was immunoSEQ multiplex PCR, while the TCRdb copy is restricted to in-frame clones and leaves out a portion. V and J calls and clone size are copied from that table; D and trimming were computed from the DNA. The sample lists under 200,000 clones, around nine tenths occurring once. The CDR3 runs 14 residues. V trimming: 6 bases; J trimming: 8 bases; junction bases outside the gene matches: 12. Germline-derived CDR1 and CDR2 are SQVTM and ANQGSEA. The clonotype comes from a man aged 45-65 years with acute or convalescent COVID-19. This rearrangement joins TRBV29-1 to TRBJ2-1; 8 nucleotides match TRBD2. Sequencing was done on a sample of peripheral blood. For the CDR3, the DNA is TGCAGCGTCTCTGTAGGGACTAGTGGCTATGAGCAGTTCTTC. Translation gives CSVSVGTSGYEQFF.